These T cell receptor beta chains were read from a single sample in a study of CXCR3-negative and CXCR3-positive naive CD8 T cells. Following a re-call of the 5' RACE reads, TCRdb has one entry per CDR3 protein and lacks DNA. The sample features about 130,000 distinct CDR3 sequences, with 0.29% in its top ten. The sequenced sample was naive CXCR3- CD8+ T cells from blood. The receptors were gathered from a human donor in good health. Some clones in this sample may be carry-over from other donors' samples. CDR3s include the opening cysteine and the closing phenylalanine or tryptophan. The order of the fields is J gene, V gene, CDR3 protein.

>TRBJ1-1|TRBV7-9
CASSSLDRDAFF
>TRBJ2-1|TRBV14
CASSHGRLAGAYNEQFF
>TRBJ1-1|TRBV13
CASSLNRNTEAFF
>TRBJ2-2|TRBV29-1
CSVESPGPPSAGELFF
>TRBJ2-1|TRBV7-3
CASSSGPSSYNEQFF
>TRBJ2-7|TRBV13
CASSLNRQGGEQYF
>TRBJ2-2|TRBV12-3/TRBV12-4
CASQIFGTPTFIGELFF
>TRBJ1-1|TRBV7-9
CASSLVEGTNTEAFF
>TRBJ2-1|TRBV28
CASSHTGTSTTRGNEQFF
>TRBJ2-5|TRBV10-3
CAISESTREETQYF
>TRBJ2-7|TRBV27
CASRTDRDRPTYEQYF
>TRBJ2-1|TRBV7-3
CASSGTSGRSGEQFF
>TRBJ2-3|TRBV2
CASRVGTFTNTDTQYF
>TRBJ2-1|TRBV5-5
CASSQFSGGGYNEQFF
>TRBJ2-7|TRBV10-2
CASSWDRGSYEQYF
>TRBJ2-2|TRBV3-1
CASSRRLVAELFF
>TRBJ2-7|TRBV12-3/TRBV12-4
CASSSLLGARHEQYF
>TRBJ1-1|TRBV20-1
CSATGTGNTEAFF
>TRBJ2-1|TRBV29-1
CSVEPSGYNEQFF
>TRBJ2-7|TRBV5-5
CASTRQEGLPPYEQYF
>TRBJ1-1|TRBV25-1
CASSNGQGNTEAFF
>TRBJ2-7|TRBV28
CASSLRGREQYF
>TRBJ2-2|TRBV12-3/TRBV12-4
CASSLGGPGELFF
>TRBJ2-7|TRBV27
CASSPVLAASYEQYF
>TRBJ1-3|TRBV10-2
CASSESIEMSSSGNTIYF
>TRBJ2-7|TRBV29-1
CSVEDPLPGTGFSEQYF
>TRBJ1-6|TRBV2
CASSENSQSSYNSPLHF
>TRBJ2-7|TRBV12-3/TRBV12-4
CASSITSDRAYEQYF
>TRBJ2-5|TRBV7-6
CASSLALQGETQYF
>TRBJ1-1|TRBV19
CASSMGGWTEAFF
>TRBJ2-6|TRBV9
CASSGISFSGANVLTF
>TRBJ1-2|TRBV29-1
CSVGGEGGYGYTF
>TRBJ2-7|TRBV20-1
CSARTGGGPYEQYF
>TRBJ2-5|TRBV28
CASSLSAGTPQETQYF
>TRBJ2-2|TRBV7-2
CAGIAAGELFF